The T cell receptor beta chain under discussion was sequenced for a study of shared clonotypes between healthy human individuals. Germline V gene data show CDR1 as ENHRY and CDR2 as SYGVKD. This CDR3 is built from 11 residues. V lost 7 bases to trimming and J lost 10 bases; unmatched junction nucleotides: 4. The data were produced by immunoSEQ multiplex PCR, yet TCRdb's version contains in-frame clones alone and is incomplete. The data show around 2,000,000 clones, 95% seen once. The origin of this receptor is a man aged 18 to 35 in good health. The chain employs TRBV10-3 and TRBJ2-1; 7 bases fit TRBD1. The sample comprised naive CD4+ T cells sorted from blood. Described subset: CD45RA+ positively selected. CDR3 residues: CAITDRDEQFF. For the CDR3, the DNA is TGTGCCATCACCGACAGGGACGAGCAGTTCTTC.